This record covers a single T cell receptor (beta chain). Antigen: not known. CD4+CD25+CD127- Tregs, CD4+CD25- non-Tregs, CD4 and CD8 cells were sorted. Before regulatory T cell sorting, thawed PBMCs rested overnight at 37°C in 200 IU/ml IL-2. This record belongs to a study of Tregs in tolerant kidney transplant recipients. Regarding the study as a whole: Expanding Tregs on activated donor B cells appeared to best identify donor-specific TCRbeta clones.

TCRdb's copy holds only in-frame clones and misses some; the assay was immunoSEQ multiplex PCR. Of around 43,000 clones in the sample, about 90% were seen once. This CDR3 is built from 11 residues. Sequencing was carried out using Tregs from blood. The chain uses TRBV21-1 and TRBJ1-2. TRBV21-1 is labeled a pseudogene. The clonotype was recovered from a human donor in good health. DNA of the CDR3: TGTGCCAGCAGGACGAACTATGGCTACACCTTC. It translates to CASRTNYGYTF.